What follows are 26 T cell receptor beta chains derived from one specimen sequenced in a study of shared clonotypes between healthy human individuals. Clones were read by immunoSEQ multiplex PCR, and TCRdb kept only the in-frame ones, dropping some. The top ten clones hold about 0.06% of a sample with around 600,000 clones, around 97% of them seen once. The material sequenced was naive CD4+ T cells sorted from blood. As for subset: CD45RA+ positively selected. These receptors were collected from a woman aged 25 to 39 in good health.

The CDR3 is CASSPARQGSSYGYTF. The CDR3 nucleotides are TGCGCCAGCAGCCCGGCTCGACAGGGTTCCAGCTATGGCTACACCTTC. The chain has TRBV5-1 and TRBJ1-2; 7 positions match TRBD1. This CDR3 comprises 16 residues. The germline CDR1 and CDR2 sequences are SGHRS and YFSETQ. V was pared by 4 bases and J by 4 bases, with 13 bases of the junction left unmatched.

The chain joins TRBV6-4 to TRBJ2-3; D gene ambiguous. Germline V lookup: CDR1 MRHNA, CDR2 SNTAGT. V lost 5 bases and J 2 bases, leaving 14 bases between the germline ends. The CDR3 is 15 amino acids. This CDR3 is CASSSWDPDTDTQYF. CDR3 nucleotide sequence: TGTGCCAGCAGTAGTTGGGATCCAGACACAGATACGCAGTATTTT.

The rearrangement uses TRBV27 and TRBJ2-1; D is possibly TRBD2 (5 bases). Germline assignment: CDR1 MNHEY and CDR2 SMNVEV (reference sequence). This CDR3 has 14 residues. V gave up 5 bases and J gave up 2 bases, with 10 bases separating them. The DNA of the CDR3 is TGTGCCAGCAGTCCCTCGGGGACCTACAATGAGCAGTTCTTC. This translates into CASSPSGTYNEQFF.

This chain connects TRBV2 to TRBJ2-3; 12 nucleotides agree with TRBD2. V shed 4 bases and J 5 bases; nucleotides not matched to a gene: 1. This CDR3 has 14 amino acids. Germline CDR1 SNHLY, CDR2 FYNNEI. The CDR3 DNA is TGTGCCAGCAGTGGGACTAGCGGGATAGATACGCAGTATTTT. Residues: CASSGTSGIDTQYF.

In DNA, the CDR3 is TGTGCCAGCGGTGAGAACTATGGCTACACCTTC. Protein: CASGENYGYTF. The chain carries TRBV28 and TRBJ1-2; D is undetermined. The germline CDR1 and CDR2 sequences are MDHEN and SYDVKM. The V and J ends lost 8 bases and 2 bases respectively, with 6 bases between them. The CDR3 is 11 residues long.

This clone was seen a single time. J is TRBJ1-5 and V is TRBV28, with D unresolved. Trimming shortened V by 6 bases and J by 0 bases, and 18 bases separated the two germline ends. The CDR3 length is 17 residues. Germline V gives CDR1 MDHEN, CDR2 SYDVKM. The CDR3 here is CASSPPDQAISNQPQHF. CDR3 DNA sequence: TGTGCCAGCAGCCCACCGGATCAGGCCATTAGCAATCAGCCCCAGCATTTT.

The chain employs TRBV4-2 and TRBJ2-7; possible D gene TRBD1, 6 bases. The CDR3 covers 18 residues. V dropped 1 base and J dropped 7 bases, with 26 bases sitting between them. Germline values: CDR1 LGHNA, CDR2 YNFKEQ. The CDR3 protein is CASSQARGPQVPTGEQYF. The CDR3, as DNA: TGTGCCAGCAGCCAAGCCAGGGGCCCCCAGGTTCCCACTGGGGAGCAGTACTTC.

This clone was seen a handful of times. In nucleotides, the CDR3 is TGTGCCACCAGCAGTGGACTAGGCTGGAACACCGGGGAGCTGTTTTTT. This sequence encodes CATSSGLGWNTGELFF. This chain joins TRBV15 and TRBJ2-2; 7 bases are a match to TRBD2. The CDR3 consists of 16 residues. Germline CDR1 is LNHNV and CDR2 is YYDKDF (reference sequence). J was trimmed by 1 base and V by 3 bases; bases with no gene match: 5. Variable domain in full (rest from reference TRBV15 and TRBJ2-2): DAMVIQNPRYQVTQFGKPVTLSCSQTLNHNVMYWYQQKSSQAPKLLFHYYDKDFNNEADTPDNFQSRRPNTSFCFLDIRSPGLGDTAMYLCATSSGLGWNTGELFFGEGSRLTVL.

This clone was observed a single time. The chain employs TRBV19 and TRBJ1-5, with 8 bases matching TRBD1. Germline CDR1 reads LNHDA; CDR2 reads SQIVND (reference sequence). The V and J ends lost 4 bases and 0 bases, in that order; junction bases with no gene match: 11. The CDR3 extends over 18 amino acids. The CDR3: CASSTPTGAAYSNQPQHF. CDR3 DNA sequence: TGTGCCAGTAGTACCCCGACAGGGGCCGCATATAGCAATCAGCCCCAGCATTTT.

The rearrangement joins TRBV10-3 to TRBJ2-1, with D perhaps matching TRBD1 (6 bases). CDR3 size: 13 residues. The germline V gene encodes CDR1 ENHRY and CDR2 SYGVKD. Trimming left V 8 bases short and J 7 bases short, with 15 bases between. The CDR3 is CAISEGVINEQFF. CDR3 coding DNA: TGTGCCATCTCCGAGGGGGTTATTAATGAGCAGTTCTTC.

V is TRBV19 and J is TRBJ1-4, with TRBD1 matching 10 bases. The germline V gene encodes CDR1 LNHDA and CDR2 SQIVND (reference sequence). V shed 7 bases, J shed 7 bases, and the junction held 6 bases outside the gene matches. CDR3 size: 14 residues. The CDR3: CASTLTGGVEKLFF. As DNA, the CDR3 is TGTGCCAGTACCCTGACAGGGGGCGTTGAAAAACTGTTTTTT.

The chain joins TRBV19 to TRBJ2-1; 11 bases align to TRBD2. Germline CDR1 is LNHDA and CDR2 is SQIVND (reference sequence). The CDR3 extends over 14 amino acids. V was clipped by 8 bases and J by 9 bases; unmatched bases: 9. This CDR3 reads CASGSGRVFFEQFF. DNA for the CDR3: TGTGCCAGTGGTAGCGGGAGGGTCTTCTTTGAGCAGTTCTTC. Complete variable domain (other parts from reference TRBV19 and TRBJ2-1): DGGITQSPKYLFRKEGQNVTLSCEQNLNHDAMYWYRQDPGQGLRLIYYSQIVNDFQKGDIAEGYSVSREKKESFPLTVTSAQKNPTAFYLCASGSGRVFFEQFFGPGTRLTVL.

The CDR3 spells CASNSVGAGGTGNTIYF. The DNA for the CDR3 is TGTGCCAGCAATTCCGTGGGGGCCGGAGGGACTGGAAACACCATATATTTT. The J gene is TRBJ1-3, the V gene TRBV5-6, with a possible D match to TRBD1 (6 bases). Germline CDR1 and CDR2: SGHDT and YYEEEE. Between the trimmed V and J ends, which lost 6 bases and 2 bases, there was a span of 21 bases. The CDR3 sequence is 17 residues long. Looking up the rest from reference TRBV5-6 and TRBJ1-3 gives the full variable domain: DAGVTQSPTHLIKTRGQQVTLRCSPKSGHDTVSWYQQALGQGPQFIFQYYEEEERQRGNFPDRFSGHQFPNYSSELNVNALLLGDSALYLCASNSVGAGGTGNTIYFGEGSWLTVV.

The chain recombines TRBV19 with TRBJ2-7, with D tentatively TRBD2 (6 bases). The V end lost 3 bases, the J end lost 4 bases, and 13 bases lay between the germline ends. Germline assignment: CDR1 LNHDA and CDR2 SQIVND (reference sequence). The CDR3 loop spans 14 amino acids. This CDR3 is CASSIGTGTYEQYF. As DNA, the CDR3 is TGTGCCAGTAGTATTGGGACCGGGACTTACGAGCAGTACTTC.

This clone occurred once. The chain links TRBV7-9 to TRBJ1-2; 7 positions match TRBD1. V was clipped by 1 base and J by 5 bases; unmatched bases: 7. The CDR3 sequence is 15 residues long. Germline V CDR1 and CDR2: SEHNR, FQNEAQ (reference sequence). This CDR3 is CASSLESQGGYGYTF. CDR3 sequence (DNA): TGTGCCAGCAGCTTAGAGAGTCAGGGGGGATATGGCTACACCTTC.

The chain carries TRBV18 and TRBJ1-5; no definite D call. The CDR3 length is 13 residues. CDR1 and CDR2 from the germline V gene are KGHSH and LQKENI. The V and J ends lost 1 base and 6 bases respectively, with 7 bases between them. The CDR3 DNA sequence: TGTGCCAGCTCACCACTTGGGATTCAGCCCCAGCATTTT. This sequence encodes CASSPLGIQPQHF.

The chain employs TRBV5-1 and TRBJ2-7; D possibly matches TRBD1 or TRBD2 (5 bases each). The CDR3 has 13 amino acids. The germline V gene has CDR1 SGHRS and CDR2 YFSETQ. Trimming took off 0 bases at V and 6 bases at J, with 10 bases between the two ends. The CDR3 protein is CASSLGGSLEQYF. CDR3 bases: TGCGCCAGCAGCTTGGGGGGGAGTCTCGAGCAGTACTTC.

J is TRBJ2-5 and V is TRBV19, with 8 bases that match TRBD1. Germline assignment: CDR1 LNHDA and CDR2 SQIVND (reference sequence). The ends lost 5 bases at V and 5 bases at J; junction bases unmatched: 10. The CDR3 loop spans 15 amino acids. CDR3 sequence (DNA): TGTGCCAGTAGTCCCCGGCAGGGGGCAGGGGAGACCCAGTACTTC. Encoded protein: CASSPRQGAGETQYF.

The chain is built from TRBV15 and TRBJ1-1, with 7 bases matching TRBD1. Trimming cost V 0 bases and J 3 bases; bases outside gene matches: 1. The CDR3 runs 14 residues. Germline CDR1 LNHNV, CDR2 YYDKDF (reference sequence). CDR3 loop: CATSREQGHTEAFF. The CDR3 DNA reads TGTGCCACCAGCAGAGAACAGGGGCACACTGAAGCTTTCTTT. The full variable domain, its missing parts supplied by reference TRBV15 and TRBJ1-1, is DAMVIQNPRYQVTQFGKPVTLSCSQTLNHNVMYWYQQKSSQAPKLLFHYYDKDFNNEADTPDNFQSRRPNTSFCFLDIRSPGLGDTAMYLCATSREQGHTEAFFGQGTRLTVV.

CDR3 region: CARSLEWDRGRGTEAFF. In nucleotides, the CDR3 is TGTGCCAGAAGCTTGGAGTGGGACAGGGGGCGCGGGACCGAAGCTTTCTTT. V and J are TRBV5-3 and TRBJ1-1; TRBD1 matches 12 bases. TRBV5-3 is given ORF status, its function remaining uncertain. V shed 0 bases and J 8 bases; nucleotides not matched to a gene: 11. This CDR3 is 17 amino acids long.

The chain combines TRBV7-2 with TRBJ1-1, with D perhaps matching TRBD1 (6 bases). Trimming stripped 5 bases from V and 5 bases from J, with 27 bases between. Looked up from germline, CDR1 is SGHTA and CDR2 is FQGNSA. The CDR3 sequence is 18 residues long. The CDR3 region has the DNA TGTGCCAGCAGCCTCGTGGGCCCGGGGGCTGGGTTAGGGACTGAAGCTTTCTTT. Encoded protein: CASSLVGPGAGLGTEAFF.

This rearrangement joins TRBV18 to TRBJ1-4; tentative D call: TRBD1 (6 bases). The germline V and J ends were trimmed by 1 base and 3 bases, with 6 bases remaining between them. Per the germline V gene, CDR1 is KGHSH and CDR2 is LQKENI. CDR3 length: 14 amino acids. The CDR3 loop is CASSPRGPNEKLFF. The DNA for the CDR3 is TGTGCCAGCTCACCACGGGGGCCTAATGAAAAACTGTTTTTT.

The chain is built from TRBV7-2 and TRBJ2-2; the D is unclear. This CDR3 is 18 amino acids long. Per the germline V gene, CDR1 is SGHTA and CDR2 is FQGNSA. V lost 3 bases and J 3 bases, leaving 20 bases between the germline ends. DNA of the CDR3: TGTGCCAGCAGCTTGCCTTTGGGTCGCTGGGTGCACACCGGGGAGCTGTTTTTT. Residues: CASSLPLGRWVHTGELFF.

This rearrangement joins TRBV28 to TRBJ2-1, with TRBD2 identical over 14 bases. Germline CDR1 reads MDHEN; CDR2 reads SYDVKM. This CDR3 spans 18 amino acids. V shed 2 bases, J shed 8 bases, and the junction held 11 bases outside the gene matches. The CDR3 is CASSLDPRLAGGRDEQFF. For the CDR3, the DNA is TGTGCCAGCAGTTTAGATCCGAGACTAGCGGGAGGGCGCGATGAGCAGTTCTTC.

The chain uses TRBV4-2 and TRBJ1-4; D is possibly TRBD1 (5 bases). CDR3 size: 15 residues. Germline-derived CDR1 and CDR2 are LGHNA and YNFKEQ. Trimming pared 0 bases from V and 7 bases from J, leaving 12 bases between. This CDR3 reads CASSQDGGVIEKLFF. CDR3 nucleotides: TGTGCCAGCAGCCAAGACGGGGGGGTTATTGAAAAACTGTTTTTT.

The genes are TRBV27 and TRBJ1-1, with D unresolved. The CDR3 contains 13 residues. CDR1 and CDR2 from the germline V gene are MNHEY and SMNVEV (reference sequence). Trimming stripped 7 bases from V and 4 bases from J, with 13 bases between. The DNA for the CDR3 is TGTGCCAGCAACACACAGAGGTCCACTGAAGCTTTCTTT. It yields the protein CASNTQRSTEAFF.